This TCR beta chain was documented in a study of T-cell reconstitution after alpha-beta-depleted transplantation in children. Trimming left V 6 bases short and J 2 bases short, with 10 bases between. This CDR3 has 14 residues. This clonotype is a singleton in its sample. The antigen is not known. It was with unique molecular identifiers that the TCRbeta library was prepared. Each CDR3 protein is one row after TCRdb ran MiXCR on the PCR reads. The table has 700,000 to 950,000 distinct CDR3 sequences, 15% to 20% seen once. Notes on the study in general: Recipient T cells and thymic progenitors that survived gave rise to the high TCRbeta diversity observed at day 60 in some patients. Approximately two months post-transplant, alpha-beta T cells reportedly originated from several hundred expanded graft clones. Among T cells one year after transplant, newly produced cells accounted for most counts and diversity.

Specimen: PBMCs, mostly from graft donor cells, collected 360 days after TCRalphabeta/CD19-depleted stem cell transplant. The rearrangement links TRBV12-3 or TRBV12-4 to TRBJ2-2, with D maybe TRBD1 (5 bases). This clonotype originated in a male patient younger than 18 who had a stem cell transplant for acute lymphoblastic leukemia, so the T cells may come from the graft donor. The CDR3 sequence: CASSRQRNTGELFF. The CDR3 nucleotides are TGTGCCAGCAGCCGACAGCGAAACACCGGGGAGCTGTTTTTT.